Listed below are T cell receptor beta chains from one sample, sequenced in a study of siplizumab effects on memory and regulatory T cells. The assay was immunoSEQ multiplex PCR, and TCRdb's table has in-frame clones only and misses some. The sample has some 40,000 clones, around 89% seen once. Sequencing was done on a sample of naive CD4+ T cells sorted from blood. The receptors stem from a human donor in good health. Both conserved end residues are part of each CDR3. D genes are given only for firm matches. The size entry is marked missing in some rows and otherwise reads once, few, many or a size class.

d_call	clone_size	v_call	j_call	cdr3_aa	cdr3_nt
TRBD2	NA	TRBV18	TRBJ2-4	CASSPGLAGGLFAKNIQYF	TGTGCCAGCTCACCAGGTCTAGCGGGGGGGCTTTTTGCCAAAAACATTCAGTACTTC
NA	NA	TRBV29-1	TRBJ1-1	CSVGGRWNTEAFF	TGCAGCGTTGGGGGACGGTGGAACACTGAAGCTTTCTTT
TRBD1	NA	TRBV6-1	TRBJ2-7	CASRSGQGGSYEQYF	TGTGCCAGCAGATCCGGACAGGGGGGATCCTACGAGCAGTACTTC
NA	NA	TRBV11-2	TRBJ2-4	CASSRLAKNIQYF	TGTGCCAGCAGCCGACTAGCCAAAAACATTCAGTACTTC
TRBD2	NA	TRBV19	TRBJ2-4	CASNLAGDKNIQYF	TGTGCCAGTAACCTAGCGGGGGACAAAAACATTCAGTACTTC
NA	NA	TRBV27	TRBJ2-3	CASSSTRGTQYF	TGTGCCAGCAGTTCAACGAGAGGTACGCAGTATTTT
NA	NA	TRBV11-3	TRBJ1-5	CASDSVGGVSNQPQHF	TGTGCCAGCGACTCAGTAGGGGGAGTTAGCAATCAGCCCCAGCATTTT
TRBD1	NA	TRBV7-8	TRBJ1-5	CASSPRTGLQPQHF	TGTGCCAGCAGCCCACGGACAGGGCTTCAGCCCCAGCATTTT
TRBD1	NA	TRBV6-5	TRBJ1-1	CASSYSTQGGYTEAFF	TGTGCCAGCAGTTACTCGACCCAGGGGGGCTACACTGAAGCTTTCTTT
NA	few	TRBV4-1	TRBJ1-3	CASSQEGRGNTIYF	TGCGCCAGCAGCCAAGAGGGCAGGGGAAACACCATATATTTT
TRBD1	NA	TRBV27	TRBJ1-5	CASSLTGGQPQHF	TGTGCCAGCAGTTTGACAGGGGGTCAGCCCCAGCATTTT
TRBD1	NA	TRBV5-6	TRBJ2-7	CASSLARDRGPPSREQYF	TGTGCCAGCAGCTTGGCCCGGGACAGGGGGCCCCCGTCCCGGGAGCAGTACTTC
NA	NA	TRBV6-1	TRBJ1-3	CASSEIFRSGNTIYF	TGTGCCAGCAGTGAAATTTTCCGCTCTGGAAACACCATATATTTT
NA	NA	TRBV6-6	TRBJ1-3	CASQIGNTIYF	TGTGCCAGCCAGATTGGAAACACCATATATTTT
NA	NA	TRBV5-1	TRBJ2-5	CASSLGLEETQYF	TGCGCCAGCAGCTTGGGTTTAGAAGAGACCCAGTACTTC
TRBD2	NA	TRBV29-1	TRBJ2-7	CSVEGPASGDEQYF	TGCAGCGTTGAAGGACCGGCTAGCGGGGACGAGCAGTACTTC
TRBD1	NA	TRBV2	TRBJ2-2	CASRGQAGGELFF	TGTGCCAGCAGGGGACAGGCCGGGGGGGAGCTGTTTTTT
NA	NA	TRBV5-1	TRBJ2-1	CASSSGPTGLSHNEQFF	TGCGCCAGCAGCTCGGGACCGACGGGACTCAGTCACAATGAGCAGTTCTTC
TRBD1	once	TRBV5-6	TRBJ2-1	CASTPLQGDRAHNEQFF	TGTGCCAGTACCCCCCTCCAAGGGGACAGGGCCCACAATGAGCAGTTCTTC
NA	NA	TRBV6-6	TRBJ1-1	CASSYQLTDTEAFF	TGTGCCAGCAGTTATCAATTAACGGACACTGAAGCTTTCTTT
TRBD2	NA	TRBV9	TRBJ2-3	CASSVALAGGRGTDTQYF	TGTGCCAGCAGCGTAGCTCTAGCGGGGGGCCGGGGCACAGATACGCAGTATTTT
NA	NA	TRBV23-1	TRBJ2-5	CASSQGARLKETQYF	TGCGCCAGCAGTCAAGGTGCCAGGCTGAAAGAGACCCAGTACTTC
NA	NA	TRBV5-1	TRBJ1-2	CASSLDSNYGYTF	TGCGCCAGCAGCTTGGACAGTAACTATGGCTACACCTTC
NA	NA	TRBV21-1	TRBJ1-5	CASSKGGGDDQPQHF	TGTGCCAGCAGCAAAGGAGGGGGCGACGATCAGCCCCAGCATTTT
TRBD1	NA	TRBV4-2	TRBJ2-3	CASSQALKGQGDTQYF	TGTGCCAGCAGCCAGGCCTTAAAAGGACAGGGTGATACGCAGTATTTT
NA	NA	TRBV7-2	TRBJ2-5	CASSLRSKASETQYF	TGTGCCAGCAGCTTGAGAAGTAAGGCTTCAGAGACCCAGTACTTC
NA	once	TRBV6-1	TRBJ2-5	CASRTVLQETQYF	TGTGCCAGCCGAACGGTCTTACAAGAGACCCAGTACTTC
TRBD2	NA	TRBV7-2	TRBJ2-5	CASSLGTSGGRVSQYF	TGTGCCAGCAGCCTGGGGACTAGCGGGGGTCGGGTTTCCCAGTACTTC
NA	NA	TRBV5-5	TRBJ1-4	CASSLDPSTNEKLFF	TGTGCCAGCAGTCTTGACCCCTCAACTAATGAAAAACTGTTTTTT
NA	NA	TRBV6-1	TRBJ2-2	CASSEVRTGELFF	TGTGCCAGCAGTGAAGTTCGGACCGGGGAGCTGTTTTTT
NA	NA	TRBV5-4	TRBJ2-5	CASSLVARMGKETQYF	TGTGCCAGCAGCTTGGTCGCCCGGATGGGGAAAGAGACCCAGTACTTC
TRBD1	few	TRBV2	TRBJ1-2	CASRQTGNLHGYTF	TGTGCCAGCAGGCAGACAGGGAATCTCCATGGCTACACCTTC
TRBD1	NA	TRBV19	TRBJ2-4	CASSIDPGQGRYIQYF	TGTGCCAGTAGTATAGATCCGGGACAGGGGAGGTACATTCAGTACTTC
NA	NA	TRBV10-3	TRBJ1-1	CAISEGFTEAFF	TGTGCCATCAGTGAGGGGTTCACTGAAGCTTTCTTT
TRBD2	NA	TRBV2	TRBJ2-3	CASRGGLAGGNTQYF	TGTGCCAGCAGGGGGGGACTAGCGGGAGGGAACACGCAGTATTTT